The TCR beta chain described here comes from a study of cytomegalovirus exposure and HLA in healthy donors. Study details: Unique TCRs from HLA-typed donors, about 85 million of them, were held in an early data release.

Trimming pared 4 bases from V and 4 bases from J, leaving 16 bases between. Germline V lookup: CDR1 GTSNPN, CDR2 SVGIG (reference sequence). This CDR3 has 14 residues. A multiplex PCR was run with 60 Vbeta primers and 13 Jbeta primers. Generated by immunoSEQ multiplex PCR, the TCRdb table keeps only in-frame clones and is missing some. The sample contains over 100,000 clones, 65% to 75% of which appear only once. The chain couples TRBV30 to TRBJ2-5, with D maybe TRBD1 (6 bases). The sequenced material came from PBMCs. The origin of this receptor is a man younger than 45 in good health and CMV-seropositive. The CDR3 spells CAWTQGGGLETQYF. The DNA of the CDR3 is TGTGCCTGGACCCAGGGTGGGGGCTTAGAGACCCAGTACTTC.